These T cell receptor beta chains were read from a single sample in a study of blood T cell repertoires in COVID-19. TCRdb's table, derived via immunoSEQ multiplex PCR, lists solely in-frame clones and lacks some. The sample holds roughly 200,000 clones, 80% to 90% seen once. The material sequenced was PBMCs or T cells enriched from blood (not recorded which). The receptors were sampled from a young man who had recovered from COVID-19. Both conserved end residues are part of each CDR3. A D gene is named only where the DNA matches it firmly. The listing skips clone size in some rows; elsewhere it reads once, few, many or a size class.

CDR3 protein	CDR3 DNA	D gene	J gene	V gene	clone size
CASSQFSGPEQFF	TGCGCCAGCAGCCAATTCTCAGGGCCTGAGCAGTTCTTC	-	TRBJ2-1	TRBV4-1	-
CAWRVAGGRGANVLTF	TGTGCCTGGAGGGTAGCGGGGGGGCGTGGGGCCAACGTCCTGACTTTC	TRBD2	TRBJ2-6	TRBV30	once
CASSQAALWGGSYNEQFF	TGTGCCAGCAGCCAAGCCGCCCTATGGGGGGGCTCCTACAATGAGCAGTTCTTC	TRBD2	TRBJ2-1	TRBV4-2	-
CASSPGTSGRAQETQYF	TGTGCCAGCAGCCCCGGGACTAGCGGGAGAGCTCAAGAGACCCAGTACTTC	TRBD2	TRBJ2-5	TRBV7-9	-
CAIREQGGTTEAFF	TGTGCCATCAGGGAACAGGGTGGTACCACTGAAGCTTTCTTT	-	TRBJ1-1	TRBV10-3	-
CASSYQGREGKLFF	TGTGCCAGCAGTTACCAAGGCAGGGAGGGAAAACTGTTTTTT	-	TRBJ1-4	TRBV6-5	few
CASSQIGPSGTGELFF	TGCGCCAGCAGCCAGATTGGGCCTAGCGGGACCGGGGAGCTGTTTTTT	TRBD2	TRBJ2-2	TRBV4-1	-
CASRGGSGNTIYF	TGTGCCAGCAGGGGAGGCTCTGGAAACACCATATATTTT	-	TRBJ1-3	TRBV7-8	-
CASSLGTEFEAFF	TGTGCCAGCAGCTTGGGGACAGAGTTTGAAGCTTTCTTT	TRBD1	TRBJ1-1	TRBV11-2	few
CASSLEASGGRTGELFF	TGTGCCAGCAGCTTAGAGGCTAGCGGGGGCCGCACCGGGGAGCTGTTTTTT	TRBD2	TRBJ2-2	TRBV11-2	-
CAWGQGQAFF	TGTGCCTGGGGACAGGGCCAAGCTTTCTTT	TRBD1	TRBJ1-1	TRBV30	-
CASSTGLQGAGELFF	TGTGCCAGCAGCACGGGACTCCAGGGGGCCGGGGAGCTGTTTTTT	-	TRBJ2-2	TRBV9	-
CSVDFVERGTADTQYF	TGCAGCGTTGATTTCGTAGAGCGGGGGACCGCAGATACGCAGTATTTT	TRBD2	TRBJ2-3	TRBV29-1	-
CASSLTSGYSTDTQYF	TGTGCCAGCAGCTTGACTAGCGGCTACAGCACAGATACGCAGTATTTT	TRBD2	TRBJ2-3	TRBV7-2	once
CASSYIDTQYF	TGTGCCAGCAGCTATATAGATACGCAGTATTTT	-	TRBJ2-3	TRBV2	-
CASSSGTGGSQPQHF	TGTGCCAGCAGCTCCGGGACAGGGGGAAGTCAGCCCCAGCATTTT	TRBD1	TRBJ1-5	TRBV5-8	-
CASSQGGLNQPQHF	TGTGCCAGCAGCCAAGGGGGGCTTAATCAGCCCCAGCATTTT	-	TRBJ1-5	TRBV3-1/TRBV3-2	-
CASSYQVGGTDTQYF	TGTGCCAGCAGTTACCAGGTCGGCGGCACAGATACGCAGTATTTT	-	TRBJ2-3	TRBV6-5	-
CATGTGSTYEQYF	TGTGCCACGGGGACAGGGTCTACCTACGAGCAGTACTTC	TRBD1	TRBJ2-7	TRBV2	-
CASSLVKLAYQETQYF	TGTGCCAGCAGCTTGGTTAAGCTCGCCTACCAAGAGACCCAGTACTTC	-	TRBJ2-5	TRBV5-8	-
CASSETGRLNTEAFF	TGTGCCAGCAGTGAGACAGGCCGCCTGAACACTGAAGCTTTCTTT	-	TRBJ1-1	TRBV25-1	-
CASSVSDGTSAAIDQFF	TGTGCCAGCAGCGTTAGCGACGGGACTAGCGCGGCTATTGACCAGTTCTTC	TRBD2	TRBJ2-1	TRBV28	-
CASSELQGNTEAFF	TGTGCCAGCAGTGAACTGCAGGGTAACACTGAAGCTTTCTTT	-	TRBJ1-1	TRBV25-1	-
CAWRETYEQYF	TGTGCCTGGAGGGAGACCTACGAGCAGTACTTC	-	TRBJ2-7	TRBV30	-
CATSRDGTGGNYGYTF	TGTGCCACCAGCAGAGATGGGACAGGAGGTAACTATGGCTACACCTTC	TRBD1	TRBJ1-2	TRBV15	few
CASSLLKGEVSGYTF	TGCGCCAGCAGCTTGCTTAAAGGGGAAGTCAGCGGCTACACCTTC	-	TRBJ1-2	TRBV5-1	-
CASSGTSGRYYEQYF	TGTGCCAGTAGTGGGACTAGCGGGAGGTACTACGAGCAGTACTTC	TRBD2	TRBJ2-7	TRBV19	once
CASSLQAGSVTTEAFF	TGCGCCAGCAGCTTGCAGGCAGGGTCCGTTACCACTGAAGCTTTCTTT	-	TRBJ1-1	TRBV5-1	-
CASRSGTGGNEQYF	TGTGCCAGCAGATCCGGGACAGGGGGCAACGAGCAGTACTTC	TRBD1	TRBJ2-7	TRBV7-9	-
CASSHSVGQAGGYTF	TGTGCCAGCAGCCACAGCGTCGGACAGGCAGGAGGCTACACCTTC	TRBD1	TRBJ1-2	TRBV27	-
CASSSNYEQYF	TGCGCCAGCAGCTCTAACTACGAGCAGTACTTC	-	TRBJ2-7	TRBV5-1	-
CATSRDERNTIYF	TGTGCCACCAGCAGAGATGAGAGAAACACCATATATTTT	-	TRBJ1-3	TRBV15	-
CASHGTVSQPQHF	TGTGCCAGTCACGGGACAGTCAGCCAGCCCCAGCATTTT	TRBD1	TRBJ1-5	TRBV19	-
CASSQRGLGTEAFF	TGCGCCAGCAGCCAAAGGGGGTTGGGGACTGAAGCTTTCTTT	-	TRBJ1-1	TRBV4-1	-
CATATGLGEKLFF	TGCGCCACCGCGACAGGGTTGGGTGAAAAACTGTTTTTT	TRBD1	TRBJ1-4	TRBV5-1	-
CASRATVNNSPLHF	TGTGCCAGCAGGGCGACAGTTAATAATTCACCCCTCCACTTT	-	TRBJ1-6	TRBV7-2	-
CASSGGLAGTDTQYF	TGCGCCAGCAGCGGAGGACTAGCGGGCACAGATACGCAGTATTTT	TRBD2	TRBJ2-3	TRBV5-1	-
CASSYSQGGYGYTF	TGTGCCAGCAGTTACTCGCAGGGAGGCTATGGCTACACCTTC	-	TRBJ1-2	TRBV6-5	-
CASSDPGQLSYYGYTF	TGTGCCAGCAGTGACCCGGGACAGCTATCCTACTATGGCTACACCTTC	TRBD1	TRBJ1-2	TRBV6-1	-
CASSYRGLEETQYF	TGTGCCAGCAGCTACAGGGGGCTGGAGGAGACCCAGTACTTC	TRBD1	TRBJ2-5	TRBV9	-
CASSPGQGVGETQYF	TGTGCCAGCAGTCCGGGACAGGGAGTAGGAGAGACCCAGTACTTC	TRBD1	TRBJ2-5	TRBV6-4	-
CASSLLAGGGYEQYF	TGTGCCAGCAGCTTACTAGCGGGAGGAGGGTACGAGCAGTACTTC	TRBD2	TRBJ2-7	TRBV7-9	few
CASSSTFGEGGTDTQYF	TGTGCCAGCAGCTCGACGTTTGGGGAGGGAGGCACAGATACGCAGTATTTT	TRBD2	TRBJ2-3	TRBV11-3	-
CASSQVERGKYGYTF	TGCGCCAGCAGCCAAGTTGAAAGGGGTAAATATGGCTACACCTTC	-	TRBJ1-2	TRBV4-1	once
CASSSGTGVVSNQPQHF	TGTGCCAGCAGCTCCGGGACAGGGGTGGTTAGCAATCAGCCCCAGCATTTT	TRBD1	TRBJ1-5	TRBV28	-
CASRAGTRDEQFF	TGTGCCAGCAGGGCCGGGACTAGGGATGAGCAGTTCTTC	TRBD2	TRBJ2-1	TRBV5-4	-
CASSPSGNTIYF	TGTGCCAGCAGCCCGAGCGGAAACACCATATATTTT	-	TRBJ1-3	TRBV9	-
CASSVTPGSPDTGELFF	TGTGCCAGCAGCGTAACTCCGGGATCCCCGGACACCGGGGAGCTGTTTTTT	-	TRBJ2-2	TRBV9	-
CASKSGWGTDTQYF	TGTGCCAGCAAGTCGGGGTGGGGCACAGATACGCAGTATTTT	-	TRBJ2-3	TRBV2	-
CASSHPRPVGLAGEYEQFF	TGTGCCAGCAGCCACCCCCGCCCGGTGGGACTAGCGGGAGAGTATGAGCAGTTCTTC	TRBD2	TRBJ2-1	TRBV7-8	-
CASSLRFGSGPYNEQFF	TGTGCCAGCAGCTTAAGGTTCGGTTCAGGGCCCTACAATGAGCAGTTCTTC	-	TRBJ2-1	TRBV13	once
CASSPGQGIGELFF	TGCGCCAGCAGCCCGGGACAGGGGATCGGGGAGCTGTTTTTT	TRBD1	TRBJ2-2	TRBV4-3	once
CASSHRGTYEQYF	TGTGCCAGCAGCCACAGGGGTACCTACGAGCAGTACTTC	TRBD1	TRBJ2-7	TRBV12-3/TRBV12-4	-
CASSEASVWDSYGYTF	TGTGCCAGCAGTGAAGCTTCTGTTTGGGACAGCTATGGCTACACCTTC	TRBD1	TRBJ1-2	TRBV6-1	-
CASSPQRTGFNSPLHF	TGTGCCAGCAGCCCACAGCGGACAGGGTTTAATTCACCCCTCCACTTT	TRBD1	TRBJ1-6	TRBV5-4	-
CAWSVLGFPYEQYF	TGTGCCTGGAGTGTACTAGGGTTTCCCTACGAGCAGTACTTC	-	TRBJ2-7	TRBV30	-
CASARDRGKTQYF	TGTGCCAGCGCCAGGGACAGGGGCAAGACCCAGTACTTC	TRBD1	TRBJ2-5	TRBV27	-
CATSDPGTGSTDTQYF	TGTGCCACCAGTGACCCTGGGACAGGGAGCACAGATACGCAGTATTTT	TRBD1	TRBJ2-3	TRBV24-1	-